This TCR beta chain was profiled in a study of blood T cell repertoires in COVID-19. CDR3 length: 14 residues. The J segment lost 6 bases and the V segment lost 1 base, leaving 2 bases of the junction unmatched. In germline, CDR1 is LGHDT, CDR2 YNNKEL (reference sequence). Assay: immunoSEQ multiplex PCR; the TCRdb copy retains only in-frame clones and omits some. The profile shows more than 110,000 clones, approximately 85% of them singletons. The sequenced material came from peripheral blood. The source of this sequence is a man aged 50 or older with acute or convalescent COVID-19. The rearrangement joins TRBV3-1 (or the pseudogene TRBV3-2) to TRBJ2-3; TRBD2 agrees at 9 bases. CDR3 in amino acids: CASSQASGRDTQYF. The CDR3 DNA is TGTGCCAGCAGCCAAGCCAGCGGGAGGGATACGCAGTATTTT.